The clone carrying this TCR beta chain was found a few times. Its cognate antigen is unknown. This sample was included in a study of CD8+ T cells in alopecia areata. Study conclusions and caveats: Mice gave a clearer picture of TCR sharing than patients did, possibly for HLA-related reasons.

TCR sequencing used cDNA made by reverse transcription of extracted RNA. Libraries were prepared by immunoSEQ multiplex PCR; TCRdb keeps only in-frame clonotypes and omits some of them. The sample includes about 170,000 clones, around 64% of them seen just once. The germline CDR1 and CDR2 sequences are MNHEY and SVGAGI. V gave up 6 bases and J gave up 2 bases; unmatched junction bases: 5. The CDR3 is 15 residues long. The material sequenced was CD8+ T cells sorted from blood, taken at week 0. V and J are TRBV6-5 and TRBJ1-3; the match to TRBD1 covers 9 bases. The sequence was obtained from a human donor with alopecia areata. CDR3 residues: CASRPGQGAGNTIYF. CDR3 coding DNA: TGTGCCAGCAGGCCGGGACAGGGTGCTGGAAACACCATATATTTT.